These 26 T cell receptor beta chains were sequenced from one sample in a study of OX40 agonist ivuxolimab in advanced cancers. The data were produced by immunoSEQ multiplex PCR, yet TCRdb's version contains in-frame clones alone and is incomplete. Among approximately 35,000 clones listed, roughly 74% were seen once. This specimen was CD4+ or CD8+ T cells sorted from blood, taken in a trial of the OX40 agonist ivuxolimab. These receptors were collected from an adult with an advanced solid tumor such as melanoma, head and neck, liver or kidney cancer.

The V call is TRBV2, the J call TRBJ1-6; D may be TRBD1 (5 bases). V was trimmed by 5 bases and J by 8 bases, leaving 7 bases between them. This CDR3 is 12 amino acids long. Germline V gene sequence: CDR1 SNHLY, CDR2 FYNNEI. CDR3 amino acids: CASSPQDSPLHF. CDR3 in DNA: TGTGCCAGCAGTCCACAGGATTCACCCCTCCACTTT.

V and J are TRBV30 and TRBJ2-7, with a possible D match to TRBD2 (5 bases). Per the germline V gene, CDR1 is GTSNPN and CDR2 is SVGIG (reference sequence). V was clipped by 0 bases and J by 7 bases, with 7 bases between them. There are 11 residues in the CDR3. The CDR3 DNA is TGTGCCTGGAGTGTACTAGGGGAGCAGTACTTC. The encoded protein is CAWSVLGEQYF.

The J gene is TRBJ1-6, the V gene TRBV10-2; D is perhaps TRBD1 (5 bases). Trimming removed 4 bases from V and 6 bases from J, with 10 bases in between. Germline loops: CDR1 WSHSY, CDR2 SAAADI. CDR3 length equals 14 residues. The DNA of the CDR3 is TGCGCCAGCAGTGTGGGGGGTCTTAATTCACCCCTCCACTTT. Its translation is CASSVGGLNSPLHF.

The rearrangement uses TRBV29-1 and TRBJ2-1, with TRBD2 identical over 7 bases. V was clipped by 0 bases and J by 8 bases; unmatched bases: 7. The germline V gene has CDR1 SQVTM and CDR2 ANQGSEA. This CDR3 comprises 14 residues. CDR3 coding DNA: TGCAGCGTTGAAGACAGCGGGGCGGCGTATGAGCAGTTCTTC. It yields the protein CSVEDSGAAYEQFF.

The rearrangement uses TRBV18 and TRBJ2-5; a possible D gene is TRBD2 (6 bases). Deletions cut 0 bases from V and 1 base from J, with 9 bases between. Looked up from germline, CDR1 is KGHSH and CDR2 is LQKENI. The CDR3 sequence is 15 residues long. The CDR3 sequence is CASSPPPGLQETQYF. In nucleotides, the CDR3 is TGTGCCAGCTCACCACCGCCGGGACTCCAAGAGACCCAGTACTTC.

The V call is TRBV27, the J call TRBJ2-5, with no clear D. The CDR3 contains 13 residues. Germline CDR1 and CDR2: MNHEY and SMNVEV (reference sequence). V was pared by 4 bases and J by 4 bases, with 10 bases between. This chain's CDR3 is CASSYMGGETQYF. The CDR3 nucleotides read TGTGCCAGCAGTTACATGGGTGGAGAGACCCAGTACTTC.

The rearrangement links TRBV5-6 to TRBJ1-5, with D perhaps TRBD1 (5 bases). CDR3 length: 15 residues. Germline V gene sequence: CDR1 SGHDT, CDR2 YYEEEE. The V end was cut by 0 bases, the J end by 0 bases, with 7 bases between. The CDR3 bases are TGTGCCAGCAGCTTGGGGGGCCATAGCAATCAGCCCCAGCATTTT. Translated: CASSLGGHSNQPQHF.

The chain uses TRBV19 and TRBJ2-5, with TRBD1 identical over 7 bases. Germline values: CDR1 LNHDA, CDR2 SQIVND (reference sequence). V was pared by 3 bases and J by 7 bases, with 38 bases of the junction left unmatched. The CDR3 sequence is 24 residues long. DNA for the CDR3: TGTGCCAGTAGTATCAACAAAAGGGAAATACAACCCAAAGACAGGGAAGTACAGATAGGGACCCAGTACTTC. Its protein product is CASSINKREIQPKDREVQIGTQYF.

This rearrangement joins TRBV6-5 to TRBJ1-3, with D unresolved. Between the trimmed V and J ends, which lost 6 bases and 2 bases, there was a span of 11 bases. The germline V gene has CDR1 MNHEY and CDR2 SVGAGI. The CDR3 extends over 14 amino acids. Written as DNA, the CDR3 is TGTGCCAGCAGGAACCTGGCGCCTGGAAACACCATATATTTT. This translates into CASRNLAPGNTIYF.

The rearrangement links TRBV6-5 to TRBJ1-2; 8 bases fit TRBD1. The CDR3 loop spans 15 amino acids. Germline lookup yields CDR1 MNHEY and CDR2 SVGAGI. V trimming: 6 bases; J trimming: 9 bases; junction bases outside the gene matches: 15. DNA for the CDR3: TGTGCCAGCAGCCCACACGACTCGACAGGGGCAAGCTACACCTTC. Amino acid sequence: CASSPHDSTGASYTF.

V gene TRBV5-1 combines with J gene TRBJ2-7; 9 bases are shared with TRBD1. Germline assignment: CDR1 SGHRS and CDR2 YFSETQ. V shed 3 bases, J shed 3 bases, and the junction held 4 bases outside the gene matches. The CDR3 loop spans 14 amino acids. CDR3 residues: CASSYQTGGYEQYF. CDR3 DNA: TGCGCCAGCAGCTACCAGACAGGGGGCTACGAGCAGTACTTC.

The V and J genes are TRBV7-2 and TRBJ1-2; D is undetermined. CDR1 and CDR2 (germline): SGHTA, FQGNSA. Trimming removed 4 bases from V and 3 bases from J, with 3 bases in between. The CDR3 covers 11 residues. The CDR3 loop is CASSSHYGYTF. For the CDR3, the DNA is TGTGCCAGCAGCTCCCACTATGGCTACACCTTC.

This chain joins TRBV7-8 and TRBJ1-5; TRBD1 might be the D (5 bases). V was pared by 4 bases and J by 7 bases, with 14 bases between. CDR1 and CDR2 (germline): SGHVS, FQNEAQ. The CDR3 extends over 14 amino acids. The CDR3 loop is CASSSGGFGQPQHF. Here the CDR3 DNA reads TGTGCCAGCAGCTCTGGGGGGTTCGGGCAGCCCCAGCATTTT. Supplemented by reference TRBV7-8 and TRBJ1-5, the full variable domain reads GAGVSQSPRYKVAKRGQDVALRCDPISGHVSLFWYQQALGQGPEFLTYFQNEAQLDKSGLPSDRFFAERPEGSVSTLKIQRTQQEDSAVYLCASSSGGFGQPQHFGDGTRLSIL.

The chain has TRBV20-1 and TRBJ1-1; no clear D gene. CDR3 length: 11 residues. Germline CDR1 is DFQATT and CDR2 is SNEGSKA (reference sequence). Trimming shortened V by 0 bases and J by 11 bases, and 10 bases separated the two germline ends. The CDR3 bases are TGCAGTGCTAGAGATGCTTCCAGGGCTTTCTTT. It encodes CSARDASRAFF.

This chain links TRBV11-2 with TRBJ2-1; 7 bases are shared with TRBD1. CDR1 and CDR2 from the germline V gene are SGHAT and FQNNGV. This CDR3 has 12 amino acids. Trimming removed 5 bases from V and 8 bases from J; junction bases left unmatched: 3. The CDR3 DNA follows: TGTGCCAGCAGCAACAGGGGCTATGAGCAGTTCTTC. Its translation: CASSNRGYEQFF.

The J gene is TRBJ2-7, the V gene TRBV10-3; 9 nucleotides line up with TRBD1. This CDR3 spans 14 amino acids. Germline-derived CDR1 and CDR2 are ENHRY and SYGVKD. Germline trimming cut 6 bases from V and 4 bases from J; bases unmatched to any gene: 7. The CDR3 bases are TGTGCCATCAGAACCGGGGGACAGGGTTACGAGCAGTACTTC. Protein sequence: CAIRTGGQGYEQYF.

This chain uses TRBV4-2 with TRBJ1-2; TRBD1 matches 8 bases. Germline V CDR1 and CDR2: LGHNA, YNFKEQ. The CDR3 consists of 15 residues. The J segment lost 4 bases and the V segment lost 0 bases, leaving 4 bases of the junction unmatched. CDR3 nucleotide sequence: TGTGCCAGCAGCCAAGATGGCCAGGGGGCCTATGGCTACACCTTC. Translated, it gives CASSQDGQGAYGYTF.

The chain carries TRBV6-6 and TRBJ1-1; no firm D call. Germline CDR1 and CDR2: MNHNY and SVGAGI (reference sequence). V dropped 4 bases and J dropped 0 bases, with 9 bases sitting between them. The CDR3 runs 14 residues. The CDR3 loop is CASSSGPMNTEAFF. DNA of the CDR3: TGTGCCAGCAGTTCGGGTCCTATGAACACTGAAGCTTTCTTT.

This chain joins TRBV5-1 and TRBJ1-5; 7 bases agree with TRBD1. The CDR3 has 15 residues. With 1 base clipped from V and 0 bases from J, the junction kept 1 base outside the gene matches. CDR1 is SGHRS and CDR2 is YFSETQ in the germline V gene. CDR3 residues: CASSLTGVSNQPQHF. The CDR3 DNA sequence: TGCGCCAGCAGCTTGACAGGGGTTAGCAATCAGCCCCAGCATTTT. Together with reference TRBV5-1 and TRBJ1-5, the CDR3 gives the full variable domain: KAGVTQTPRYLIKTRGQQVTLSCSPISGHRSVSWYQQTPGQGLQFLFEYFSETQRNKGNFPGRFSGRQFSNSRSEMNVSTLELGDSALYLCASSLTGVSNQPQHFGDGTRLSIL.

The rearrangement uses TRBV6-5 and TRBJ1-2; D is perhaps TRBD1 (5 bases). CDR3 length: 11 amino acids. The V gene's germline CDR1 is MNHEY and CDR2 SVGAGI. Trimming left V 7 bases short and J 8 bases short, with 11 bases between. CDR3 residues: CASNGGSGYTF. CDR3 nucleotide sequence: TGTGCCAGCAATGGGGGAAGCGGCTACACCTTC.

This clone appeared a few times. V is TRBV7-3 and J is TRBJ2-1, with D unclear. Germline V CDR1 and CDR2: SGHTA, FQGTGA. V was cut by 1 base and J by 7 bases, with 8 bases left in between. The CDR3 sequence is 13 residues long. CDR3 amino acids: CASSLMVGNEQFF. In DNA form, the CDR3 reads TGTGCCAGCAGCTTAATGGTGGGTAATGAGCAGTTCTTC. The whole variable domain, filled in from reference TRBV7-3 and TRBJ2-1, reads GAGVSQTPSNKVTEKGKYVELRCDPISGHTALYWYRQSLGQGPEFLIYFQGTGAADDSGLPNDRFFAVRPEGSVSTLKIQRTERGDSAVYLCASSLMVGNEQFFGPGTRLTVL.

This clone appeared a few times. This sequence joins TRBV6-1 and TRBJ1-5, with D maybe TRBD1 (5 bases). The CDR3 is 13 amino acids. V lost 6 bases and J lost 3, with 9 bases in between. The V gene's germline CDR1 is MNHNS and CDR2 SASEGT. The CDR3 DNA reads TGTGCCAGCAGACAGGTAAACAATCAGCCCCAGCATTTT. Translation gives CASRQVNNQPQHF.

This clone was detected only once. For the CDR3, the DNA is TGCAGCGTTGCGGCCGGAAACACCATATATTTT. Translation: CSVAAGNTIYF. V gene TRBV29-1 combines with J gene TRBJ1-3; D is unclear. Germline-derived CDR1 and CDR2 are SQVTM and ANQGSEA. Deletions cut 4 bases from V and 4 bases from J, with 5 bases between. The CDR3 is 11 amino acids.

The CDR3 sequence is CASSLDGWRATQFF. CDR3 nucleotides: TGTGCCAGCAGCTTAGACGGCTGGAGGGCCACGCAGTTCTTC. The chain carries TRBV7-8 and TRBJ2-1; D possibly corresponds to TRBD2 (6 bases). CDR3 length: 14 residues. V dropped 1 base and J dropped 12 bases, with 16 bases sitting between them. The germline gives CDR1 SGHVS, CDR2 FQNEAQ.

The chain carries TRBV19 and TRBJ1-5, with D unclear. Germline CDR1 reads LNHDA; CDR2 reads SQIVND (reference sequence). V lost 6 bases to trimming and J lost 2 bases, with 11 bases between them. This CDR3 has 14 amino acids. The CDR3 region has the DNA TGTGCCAGTAGGGAATGGGGTGGCAATCAGCCCCAGCATTTT. It specifies CASREWGGNQPQHF.

The CDR3 reads CASRPGTGTEAFF. CDR3 bases: TGTGCCAGCCGCCCAGGGACGGGGACTGAAGCTTTCTTT. V usage is TRBV25-1 and J usage is TRBJ1-1; TRBD1 might be the D (5 bases). Looked up from germline, CDR1 is MGHDK and CDR2 is SYGVNS. The V and J ends lost 8 bases and 5 bases respectively, with 15 bases between them. This CDR3 is built from 13 residues.